This T cell receptor (beta chain) was found in a study of T cells expressing NK-cell markers. Findings and limits, study-wide: Where several donors were concerned, these clonotypes also led the CD3+CD56-NKG2C+ fraction.

The CDR3 length is 13 residues. The germline gives CDR1 SNHLY, CDR2 FYNNEI. TCRdb reanalyzed the 5' RACE reads and collapses them to one entry per CDR3 protein, without DNA. Its listing shows roughly 170,000 distinct CDR3 sequences. Worth noting for this clonotype: Its specificity is not known.

Sample: blood T cells: a sorted CD56 or NKG2C T cell subset, CD4+ or CD8+ T cells, or bulk PBMC T cells (not recorded which). The gene calls are TRBV2 and TRBJ1-1. The receptor was derived from a woman between 18 and 70 years old in good health. The CDR3 loop reads CASSEEVGSEAFF.